The 30 T cell receptor beta chains below come from one sample, sequenced in a study of blood T cell repertoires in COVID-19. Clones were read by immunoSEQ multiplex PCR, and TCRdb kept only the in-frame ones, dropping some. The repertoire includes some 240,000 clones, roughly four fifths of them detected once, and over 10% sits in the top ten. The sequenced material came from peripheral blood. These receptors originate from a woman in her fifties or sixties with active or convalescent COVID-19.

The chain couples TRBV19 to TRBJ1-6; 9 bases match TRBD1. Germline trimming cut 9 bases from V and 6 bases from J; bases unmatched to any gene: 3. The CDR3 length is 13 residues. The germline V gene has CDR1 LNHDA and CDR2 SQIVND (reference sequence). The DNA for the CDR3 is TGTGCCAGCGACAGGGGGGCTAATTCACCCCTCCACTTT. It specifies CASDRGANSPLHF. Looking up the rest from reference TRBV19 and TRBJ1-6 gives the full variable domain: DGGITQSPKYLFRKEGQNVTLSCEQNLNHDAMYWYRQDPGQGLRLIYYSQIVNDFQKGDIAEGYSVSREKKESFPLTVTSAQKNPTAFYLCASDRGANSPLHFGNGTRLTVT.

The V and J genes are TRBV3-1 (or the pseudogene TRBV3-2) and TRBJ2-1; 9 nucleotides align to TRBD1. The CDR3 totals 16 residues. J was trimmed by 6 bases and V by 4 bases; bases with no gene match: 10. Per germline, CDR1 LGHDT and CDR2 YNNKEL (reference sequence). CDR3 in DNA: TGTGCCAGCAGCCTTCAAACAGGGGGCTCTATCAATGAGCAGTTCTTC. This codes for CASSLQTGGSINEQFF.

This chain connects TRBV7-9 to TRBJ1-1, with D unresolved. Germline assignment: CDR1 SEHNR and CDR2 FQNEAQ (reference sequence). Trimming shortened V by 2 bases and J by 5 bases, and 9 bases separated the two germline ends. The CDR3 runs 13 residues. The CDR3 sequence: CASSLTGYTEAFF. The DNA for the CDR3 is TGTGCCAGCAGCTTAACTGGTTATACTGAAGCTTTCTTT.

V and J are TRBV10-2 and TRBJ1-2; 10 nucleotides match TRBD1. V shed 10 bases and J 3 bases; nucleotides not matched to a gene: 5. The CDR3 is 13 residues long. Germline values: CDR1 WSHSY, CDR2 SAAADI. CDR3 coding DNA: TGCGCCACTACCGGGACAGGGGACTATGGCTACACCTTC. It codes for CATTGTGDYGYTF.

The chain couples TRBV4-2 to TRBJ2-3; 11 bases map to TRBD2. Losses at the gene ends were 0 bases for V and 5 bases for J; bases not matched to a gene: 4. Germline V gene sequence: CDR1 LGHNA, CDR2 YNFKEQ. This CDR3 has 16 residues. Written as DNA, the CDR3 is TGTGCCAGCAGCCAAGAGCTAGCGGGGGGTTTAGATACGCAGTATTTT. Encoded protein: CASSQELAGGLDTQYF.

The chain links TRBV6-6 to TRBJ2-3; TRBD2 matches at 8 bases. Germline V gene sequence: CDR1 MNHNY, CDR2 SVGAGI (reference sequence). Trimming removed 6 bases from V and 4 bases from J; junction bases left unmatched: 12. The CDR3 contains 16 residues. In DNA form, the CDR3 reads TGTGCCAGCAGACTACCGGGACTAGACTCGGCAGATACGCAGTATTTT. Translating it yields CASRLPGLDSADTQYF.

This clone was seen more than once but under ten times. The V gene is TRBV29-1, the J gene TRBJ2-3, with D perhaps matching TRBD2 (6 bases). Germline V CDR1 and CDR2: SQVTM, ANQGSEA. CDR3 length equals 15 residues. Trimming stripped 3 bases from V and 5 bases from J, with 18 bases between. CDR3: CSVEFWVDYQDTQYF. The CDR3 DNA follows: TGCAGCGTTGAGTTTTGGGTGGACTACCAAGATACGCAGTATTTT.

The gene calls are TRBV19 and TRBJ1-5; D possibly corresponds to TRBD1 (5 bases). Per the germline V gene, CDR1 is LNHDA and CDR2 is SQIVND (reference sequence). The CDR3 loop spans 15 amino acids. V lost 5 bases and J lost 4, with 15 bases in between. The CDR3 sequence is CASSPQGGVNQPQHF. The CDR3 nucleotides read TGTGCCAGTAGTCCCCAGGGCGGGGTGAATCAGCCCCAGCATTTT.

The chain couples TRBV29-1 to TRBJ1-2; D uncertain. Germline V gene sequence: CDR1 SQVTM, CDR2 ANQGSEA. Deletions cut 1 base from V and 5 bases from J, with 5 bases between. This CDR3 has 11 residues. The CDR3 DNA is TGCAGCGTTGAAGGGCTGTATGGCTACACCTTC. Residues: CSVEGLYGYTF.

This chain uses TRBV6-5 with TRBJ2-2; 12 nucleotides agree with TRBD2. Trimming took 2 bases from V and 6 from J; bases not matched to a gene: 4. Germline V lookup: CDR1 MNHEY, CDR2 SVGAGI. This CDR3 comprises 16 residues. CDR3 amino acids: CASSYGLAGGPGELFF. In DNA, the CDR3 is TGTGCCAGCAGTTACGGGCTAGCGGGGGGGCCCGGGGAGCTGTTTTTT.

The chain is built from TRBV2 and TRBJ1-2; D ambiguous. Trimming took off 7 bases at V and 4 bases at J, with 16 bases between the two ends. The CDR3 totals 14 residues. Germline CDR1 SNHLY, CDR2 FYNNEI. The CDR3 nucleotides read TGTGCCAGCACCGGACCGAGGGCAATCTATGGCTACACCTTC. Translating it yields CASTGPRAIYGYTF. Supplemented by reference TRBV2 and TRBJ1-2, the full variable domain reads EPEVTQTPSHQVTQMGQEVILRCVPISNHLYFYWYRQILGQKVEFLVSFYNNEISEKSEIFDDQFSVERPDGSNFTLKIRSTKLEDSAMYFCASTGPRAIYGYTFGSGTRLTVV.

This clone was seen a few times. This chain joins TRBV19 and TRBJ2-5; D is ambiguous. Germline V gives CDR1 LNHDA, CDR2 SQIVND (reference sequence). This CDR3 is built from 16 residues. V lost 3 bases and J 1 base, leaving 15 bases between the germline ends. CDR3: CASSIRPAQVQETQYF. CDR3 DNA: TGTGCCAGTAGTATTAGGCCTGCCCAGGTCCAAGAGACCCAGTACTTC.

The chain carries TRBV19 and TRBJ2-3, with a weak D call TRBD2 (9 bases). Trimming removed 5 bases from V and 10 bases from J, with 25 bases in between. The CDR3 is made up of 16 amino acids. From germline, CDR1 is LNHDA and CDR2 SQIVND (reference sequence). The CDR3 DNA reads TGTGCCAGTAGTCCCCAGGGGGCGCGGGGGGGCCACCCGCAGTATTTT. This encodes CASSPQGARGGHPQYF. Supplemented by reference TRBV19 and TRBJ2-3, the full variable domain reads DGGITQSPKYLFRKEGQNVTLSCEQNLNHDAMYWYRQDPGQGLRLIYYSQIVNDFQKGDIAEGYSVSREKKESFPLTVTSAQKNPTAFYLCASSPQGARGGHPQYFGPGTRLTVL.

The V gene is TRBV2, the J gene TRBJ2-1; no clear D. From germline, CDR1 is SNHLY and CDR2 FYNNEI. The CDR3 extends over 15 amino acids. Trimming took off 0 bases at V and 1 base at J, with 7 bases between the two ends. This CDR3 reads CASSEAAASYNEQFF. The CDR3 nucleotides are TGTGCCAGCAGTGAAGCGGCCGCTTCCTACAATGAGCAGTTCTTC.

The J gene is TRBJ1-1, the V gene TRBV5-1; a possible D gene is TRBD1 (5 bases). CDR1 is SGHRS, CDR2 YFSETQ, per germline. The CDR3 has 15 residues. Trimming left V 0 bases short and J 1 base short, with 10 bases between. CDR3 in amino acids: CASSLGVQANTEAFF. The CDR3 coding sequence is TGCGCCAGCAGCTTGGGTGTACAGGCGAACACTGAAGCTTTCTTT.

This clone was detected only a few times. V usage is TRBV2 and J usage is TRBJ1-4; D not resolved. The CDR3 has 14 amino acids. Trimming cost V 5 bases and J 1 base, with 8 bases left between them. Germline assignment: CDR1 SNHLY and CDR2 FYNNEI. The CDR3 nucleotides are TGTGCCAGCAGTCCCCGCGGAACTAATGAAAAACTGTTTTTT. It specifies CASSPRGTNEKLFF.

This clone came up once. CDR3 bases: TGCGCCAGCAGCCTAATAGGACTAGGAGGCAATGAGCAGTTCTTC. Its translation is CASSLIGLGGNEQFF. The chain couples TRBV4-1 to TRBJ2-1; 7 bases line up with TRBD2. J lost 6 bases, V lost 4 bases, and 9 bases had no gene match. Per the germline V gene, CDR1 is MGHRA and CDR2 is YSYEKL. CDR3 length equals 15 residues.

V usage is TRBV6-5 and J usage is TRBJ1-3, with D uncertain. Germline V lookup: CDR1 MNHEY, CDR2 SVGAGI. Trimming pared 0 bases from V and 4 bases from J, leaving 13 bases between. The CDR3 extends over 16 amino acids. The DNA for the CDR3 is TGTGCCAGCAGTTACTCGGACTGGGAGGAGGGAAACACCATATATTTT. Encoded protein: CASSYSDWEEGNTIYF.

As DNA, the CDR3 is TGTGCCAGCAGCGCCGAGGGGGTCTCCACAGATACGCAGTATTTT. It codes for CASSAEGVSTDTQYF. This chain connects TRBV9 to TRBJ2-3, with a possible D match to TRBD1 (6 bases). Germline CDR1 SGDLS, CDR2 YYNGEE. The CDR3 is 15 residues long. Trimming took 3 bases from V and 2 from J, leaving 13 bases between them.

This clone was counted between two and nine times. V gene TRBV30 combines with J gene TRBJ1-2, with TRBD1 as a possible D gene (5 bases). CDR1 is GTSNPN and CDR2 is SVGIG in the germline V gene (reference sequence). The CDR3 totals 12 residues. V was clipped by 4 bases and J by 5 bases, with 11 bases between them. The CDR3 sequence: CAWIQAGYGYTF. The CDR3, as DNA: TGTGCCTGGATACAGGCAGGGTATGGCTACACCTTC.

The V and J genes are TRBV5-1 and TRBJ2-5; 11 bases are a match to TRBD1. V was clipped by 7 bases and J by 4 bases; unmatched bases: 9. The CDR3 is 15 amino acids. Per the germline V gene, CDR1 is SGHRS and CDR2 is YFSETQ. CDR3 loop: CASRGQGAVGETQYF. As DNA, the CDR3 is TGCGCCAGCCGCGGACAGGGGGCGGTAGGAGAGACCCAGTACTTC. The whole variable domain, remainder taken from reference TRBV5-1 and TRBJ2-5, is KAGVTQTPRYLIKTRGQQVTLSCSPISGHRSVSWYQQTPGQGLQFLFEYFSETQRNKGNFPGRFSGRQFSNSRSEMNVSTLELGDSALYLCASRGQGAVGETQYFGPGTRLLVL.

The genes are TRBV9 and TRBJ1-2; TRBD1 is a possible D gene (6 bases). The CDR3 runs 16 residues. The V end lost 4 bases, the J end lost 2 bases, and 18 bases lay between the germline ends. Germline V lookup: CDR1 SGDLS, CDR2 YYNGEE. The CDR3 region is CASSPRTDRTNYGYTF. CDR3 sequence (DNA): TGTGCCAGCAGCCCCCGGACAGACCGAACCAACTATGGCTACACCTTC.

The V call is TRBV19, the J call TRBJ1-1, with a possible D match to TRBD1 (6 bases). V was clipped by 2 bases and J by 5 bases, with 15 bases between them. The CDR3 runs 15 residues. Germline V gene data show CDR1 as LNHDA and CDR2 as SQIVND (reference sequence). CDR3 DNA: TGTGCCAGTAGTATAAGTGGCAGGGGAAGGACTGAAGCTTTCTTT. Amino acids: CASSISGRGRTEAFF. The entire variable domain, with the rest obtained from reference TRBV19 and TRBJ1-1, is as follows: DGGITQSPKYLFRKEGQNVTLSCEQNLNHDAMYWYRQDPGQGLRLIYYSQIVNDFQKGDIAEGYSVSREKKESFPLTVTSAQKNPTAFYLCASSISGRGRTEAFFGQGTRLTVV.

The chain joins TRBV6-1 to TRBJ1-2, with TRBD1 matching 12 bases. Germline lookup yields CDR1 MNHNS and CDR2 SASEGT. The CDR3 totals 15 residues. V was clipped by 1 base and J by 8 bases; unmatched bases: 5. CDR3 nucleotide sequence: TGTGCCAGCAGTGAAGTGGGACAGGGGGCAAGGGGCTACACCTTC. Translated: CASSEVGQGARGYTF.

CDR3 residues: CASSLVRGTEAFF. The CDR3 nucleotides read TGTGCCAGCAGCTTAGTACGGGGCACTGAAGCTTTCTTT. The V and J genes are TRBV7-7 and TRBJ1-1; D unresolved. The germline V and J ends were trimmed by 1 base and 4 bases, with 7 bases remaining between them. Germline V gene sequence: CDR1 SSHAT, CDR2 FNYEAQ (reference sequence). The CDR3 length is 13 residues.

This sequence joins TRBV5-5 and TRBJ2-5; D might be TRBD2 (5 bases). V was shortened by 4 bases and J by 1 base, with 11 bases between the two germline ends. Looked up from germline, CDR1 is SGHKS and CDR2 is YYEKEE (reference sequence). The CDR3 spans 14 residues. In DNA, the CDR3 is TGTGCCAGCAGCCTTAGCGTCGCCCAAGAGACCCAGTACTTC. Its protein product is CASSLSVAQETQYF.

The chain recombines TRBV18 with TRBJ1-4; 7 bases are a match to TRBD1. This CDR3 is 16 amino acids long. The germline CDR1 and CDR2 sequences are KGHSH and LQKENI. V shed 5 bases and J 5 bases; nucleotides not matched to a gene: 11. This CDR3 reads CASSLVRDSSNEKLFF. CDR3 DNA: TGTGCCAGCTCATTGGTAAGGGACAGTTCCAATGAAAAACTGTTTTTT.

The gene calls are TRBV7-9 and TRBJ1-1, with TRBD1 identical over 11 bases. The CDR3 covers 15 residues. Germline assignment: CDR1 SEHNR and CDR2 FQNEAQ (reference sequence). V gave up 7 bases and J gave up 3 bases; unmatched junction bases: 7. CDR3 nucleotide sequence: TGTGCCAGCACCTTGCTGGGACAGGGGGACACTGAAGCTTTCTTT. Translation: CASTLLGQGDTEAFF.

The chain combines TRBV5-8 with TRBJ1-1; the match to TRBD1 covers 8 bases. CDR1 SGHTS and CDR2 YDEGEE come from the germline V gene. The CDR3 runs 13 residues. V trimming: 0 bases; J trimming: 8 bases; junction bases outside the gene matches: 3. Here the CDR3 reads CASSLGTGFEAFF. The CDR3 DNA is TGTGCCAGCAGCTTGGGGACAGGGTTCGAAGCTTTCTTT. Supplemented by reference TRBV5-8 and TRBJ1-1, the full variable domain reads EAGVTQSPTHLIKTRGQQATLRCSPISGHTSVYWYQQALGLGLQFLLWYDEGEERNRGNFPPRFSGRQFPNYSSELNVNALELEDSALYLCASSLGTGFEAFFGQGTRLTVV.

V gene TRBV6-6 combines with J gene TRBJ2-5; 8 nucleotides match TRBD2. Trimming took 6 bases from V and 5 from J; bases not matched to a gene: 11. Germline CDR1 is MNHNY and CDR2 is SVGAGI (reference sequence). This CDR3 is built from 15 residues. Written as DNA, the CDR3 is TGTGCCAGCAGGTCCGCGGCGGGGGGCCAGGAGACCCAGTACTTC. This gives the protein CASRSAAGGQETQYF.